Listed here are 29 T cell receptor beta chains from one sample, sequenced in a study of T cells after yellow fever vaccination (dated by TCRdb to between 2018 and 2020). Interpreted using the paper, the treatment or condition label stands for: live attenuated yellow fever vaccine strain. Preparation of the library involved 5' RACE. Reads for this sample came from an Illumina HiSeq 2500. Through fastp at Q25 and MiXCR, TCRdb rebuilt clones from the public reads, retaining in-frame beta chains. Every CDR3 protein is listed once, alongside the most common genes and DNA of its rows. The sample table lists approximately 300,000 distinct CDR3 sequences, 8% to 10% of them with a count of one. The ten largest account for approximately 18% of the sample. Sample: PBMCs, taken on the day of the first yellow fever vaccination. These receptors all come from a man aged 18 to 29 who received the YFV17D yellow fever vaccine.

The V and J genes are TRBV4-1 and TRBJ2-1; TRBD2 agrees at 8 bases. This CDR3 is 17 amino acids long. J was trimmed by 6 bases and V by 4 bases; bases with no gene match: 14. Germline loops: CDR1 MGHRA, CDR2 YSYEKL. CDR3 amino acids: CASSRGGIAGLGNEQFF. Here the CDR3 DNA reads TGCGCCAGCAGCCGCGGGGGTATAGCGGGGCTAGGCAATGAGCAGTTCTTC.

The table lists this clonotype with many counts. This chain connects TRBV12-3 or TRBV12-4 to TRBJ2-5; weak D call: TRBD1 (7 bases). CDR3 length: 12 amino acids. V gave up 6 bases and J gave up 5 bases, with 10 bases separating them. The CDR3 DNA follows: TGTGCCAGCAGCGCAGGGGGGGAGACCCAGTACTTC. It is translated as CASSAGGETQYF.

This clonotype was counted between two and nine times. The J gene is TRBJ2-5, the V gene TRBV20-1; D remains ambiguous. The CDR3 extends over 14 amino acids. CDR1 is DFQATT, CDR2 SNEGSKA, per germline (reference sequence). V was trimmed by 2 bases and J by 1 base, leaving 11 bases between them. The CDR3 DNA reads as TGCAGTGCTAGAATTCCAGACTTCCAAGAGACCCAGTACTTC. It translates to CSARIPDFQETQYF.

J is TRBJ2-6 and V is TRBV13; TRBD1 matches at 8 bases. The CDR3 has 17 amino acids. Germline V gene lookup returns CDR1 PRHDT and CDR2 FYEKMQ (reference sequence). Losses at the gene ends were 4 bases for V and 4 bases for J; bases not matched to a gene: 9. The CDR3 DNA reads as TGTGCCAGCAGCTCGGAACACAGGGGGGCGGGGGCCAACGTCCTGACTTTC. It encodes CASSSEHRGAGANVLTF.

The rearrangement links TRBV5-5 to TRBJ2-2; D is unclear. Trimming removed 2 bases from V and 6 bases from J, with 8 bases in between. CDR3 length equals 13 residues. CDR1 and CDR2 from the germline V gene are SGHKS and YYEKEE (reference sequence). CDR3 sequence (DNA): TGTGCCAGCAGCTTTGCCCGGGCCGGGGAGCTGTTTTTT. It is translated as CASSFARAGELFF.

J is TRBJ1-2 and V is TRBV20-1, with 7 bases that match TRBD1. V shed 3 bases, J shed 6 bases, and the junction held 4 bases outside the gene matches. CDR1 is DFQATT, CDR2 SNEGSKA, per germline (reference sequence). The CDR3 is 12 amino acids. CDR3 bases: TGCAGTGCTAGTTCAGGGGGTGATGGCTACACCTTC. Its protein is CSASSGGDGYTF.

A few counts support this clonotype. The chain recombines TRBV12-3 or TRBV12-4 with TRBJ2-3; a possible D gene is TRBD2 (6 bases). The CDR3 length is 18 residues. V lost 3 bases, J lost 1 base, and 20 bases lay in between. The CDR3 sequence is CASSFGRGTFAGTDTQYF. DNA for the CDR3: TGTGCCAGCAGTTTTGGTCGCGGGACCTTTGCTGGCACAGATACGCAGTATTTT.

Ten or more counts support this clonotype. The rearrangement joins TRBV30 to TRBJ2-1; D unresolved. CDR1 and CDR2 (germline): GTSNPN, SVGIG (reference sequence). The CDR3 contains 13 residues. V was pared by 4 bases and J by 4 bases, with 11 bases between. The DNA for the CDR3 is TGTGCCTGGATGGGTCAGGAATACAATGAGCAGTTCTTC. This codes for CAWMGQEYNEQFF.

The table lists this clonotype with a few counts. This chain joins TRBV20-1 and TRBJ1-2, with a weak D call TRBD1 (5 bases). This CDR3 contains 14 residues. The ends were cut back, 3 bases at V and 4 bases at J, with 15 bases in the middle. Per germline, CDR1 DFQATT and CDR2 SNEGSKA (reference sequence). For the CDR3, the DNA is TGCAGTGCTAGGGCCCAGGACACCAGCTATGGCTACACCTTC. Encoded protein: CSARAQDTSYGYTF.

The chain combines TRBV4-2 with TRBJ1-5, with TRBD1 as a possible D gene (5 bases). V was clipped by 1 base and J by 7 bases, with 11 bases between them. Germline V lookup: CDR1 LGHNA, CDR2 YNFKEQ. The CDR3 extends over 14 amino acids. The CDR3 is CASSQGRGLQPQHF. CDR3 DNA: TGTGCCAGCAGCCAAGGGCGGGGCCTACAGCCCCAGCATTTT.

Ten or more counts support this clonotype. The chain employs TRBV7-2 and TRBJ1-3; no clear D gene. Germline V gene data show CDR1 as SGHTA and CDR2 as FQGNSA. The CDR3 loop spans 15 amino acids. V was cut by 1 base and J by 3 bases, with 10 bases left in between. CDR3 residues: CASSLGVEDGNTIYF. In DNA form, the CDR3 reads TGTGCCAGCAGCTTAGGGGTGGAGGATGGAAACACCATATATTTT.

This clonotype was seen at least ten times. This chain connects TRBV4-1 to TRBJ2-2; TRBD1 matches at 8 bases. The germline V gene encodes CDR1 MGHRA and CDR2 YSYEKL. The CDR3 runs to 17 residues. Trimming took 8 bases from V and 1 from J; bases not matched to a gene: 12. The CDR3 loop is CASGRTRGTGNTGELFF. The CDR3 region has the DNA TGCGCCAGCGGGCGAACCCGGGGGACAGGGAACACCGGGGAGCTGTTTTTT.

Points on this clonotype: The CDR3 does not end in the conserved phenylalanine or tryptophan, so this is likely a read error. The J gene is TRBJ2-1, the V gene TRBV6-1; 13 positions match TRBD2. CDR3 length equals 15 residues. Trimming removed 3 bases from V and 6 bases from J; junction bases left unmatched: 2. Germline assignment: CDR1 MNHNS and CDR2 SASEGT. The CDR3 region has the DNA TGTGCCAGCAGTGAGGGACTAGCGGGGACCAATGAGCAGTTCTTA. Translation gives CASSEGLAGTNEQFL.

This clonotype has at least ten counts. The chain links TRBV29-1 to TRBJ2-3; D is ambiguous. The V end lost 4 bases, the J end lost 6 bases, and 11 bases lay between the germline ends. This CDR3 comprises 12 residues. Germline lookup yields CDR1 SQVTM and CDR2 ANQGSEA. The CDR3, as DNA: TGCAGCGTTGTACTTGTAGGGGATACGCAGTATTTT. Its translation: CSVVLVGDTQYF.

The chain employs TRBV11-2 and TRBJ2-7, with 8 nucleotides matching TRBD1. The CDR3 is 13 amino acids. The germline gives CDR1 SGHAT, CDR2 FQNNGV. DNA for the CDR3: TGTGCCAGCAGCCCACCCCCCTGGGACAGGCTGTCCGTC. As protein: CASSPPPWDRLSV.

The chain couples TRBV5-1 to TRBJ1-2; D not resolved. V was trimmed by 1 base and J by 8 bases, leaving 9 bases between them. CDR3 length: 12 residues. Germline assignment: CDR1 SGHRS and CDR2 YFSETQ. The CDR3 nucleotides are TGCGCCAGCAGCTTGTTCCTGGGGGGCTACACCTTC. Its protein product is CASSLFLGGYTF.

This clonotype was seen a few times. The gene calls are TRBV5-5 and TRBJ2-7; D remains ambiguous. CDR3 length: 16 amino acids. CDR1 is SGHKS, CDR2 YYEKEE, per germline (reference sequence). V was shortened by 4 bases and J by 2 bases, with 19 bases between the two germline ends. The CDR3 DNA is TGTGCCAGCAGCCAATCCGGGTCCCGACCCACCTACGAGCAGTACTTC. Protein sequence: CASSQSGSRPTYEQYF.

This clonotype was observed a handful of times. The chain joins TRBV2 to TRBJ2-1, with D unclear. The germline CDR1 and CDR2 sequences are SNHLY and FYNNEI. Trimming stripped 8 bases from V and 4 bases from J, with 18 bases between. The CDR3 is made up of 15 amino acids. CDR3 in amino acids: CASLATENLYNEQFF. CDR3 DNA sequence: TGTGCCAGCCTGGCGACGGAGAACCTTTACAATGAGCAGTTCTTC.

This clonotype turned up a few times. CDR3: CATTTGSLYGYTF. The CDR3 DNA follows: TGTGCCACCACAACAGGGTCCCTATATGGCTACACCTTC. V gene TRBV10-3 combines with J gene TRBJ1-2; TRBD1 is a possible D gene (6 bases). V dropped 10 bases and J dropped 5 bases, with 17 bases sitting between them. This CDR3 is 13 amino acids long. In germline, CDR1 is ENHRY, CDR2 SYGVKD.

For the CDR3, the DNA is TGTGCCAGCAGTGACAGTTGGGGCGGGGAGACCCAGTACTTC. This sequence encodes CASSDSWGGETQYF. The rearrangement uses TRBV27 and TRBJ2-5; D may match TRBD1 or TRBD2 (5 bases each). Germline CDR1 and CDR2: MNHEY and SMNVEV (reference sequence). Trimming cost V 5 bases and J 5 bases, with 15 bases left between them. The CDR3 has 14 residues.

This clonotype was counted many times. This chain links TRBV5-1 with TRBJ1-6; 8 bases line up with TRBD1. Germline values: CDR1 SGHRS, CDR2 YFSETQ. This CDR3 region has 17 residues. V shed 4 bases and J 6 bases; nucleotides not matched to a gene: 12. The DNA of the CDR3 is TGCGCCAGCAGCGTGGGACCCAGGGGGCAGGGTAATTCACCCCTCCACTTT. Translating it yields CASSVGPRGQGNSPLHF.

This clonotype was picked up a small number of times. The gene calls are TRBV20-1 and TRBJ1-2; D gene unclear. Germline CDR1 DFQATT, CDR2 SNEGSKA (reference sequence). This CDR3 has 12 amino acids. V shed 5 bases and J shed 4 bases, with 11 bases lying between them. CDR3 in amino acids: CSAGGASYGYTF. Written as DNA, the CDR3 is TGCAGTGCTGGAGGAGCTAGCTATGGCTACACCTTC.

V and J are TRBV7-6 and TRBJ2-7, with D perhaps TRBD2 (6 bases). CDR1 is SGHVS and CDR2 is FNYEAQ in the germline V gene. The CDR3 consists of 13 residues. V was cut by 6 bases and J by 2 bases, with 11 bases left in between. The CDR3 DNA is TGTGCCAGCAGACCAGCGGGCACCTACGAGCAGTACTTC. This sequence encodes CASRPAGTYEQYF.

V and J are TRBV5-1 and TRBJ1-2; D might be TRBD1 (5 bases). Trimming shortened V by 0 bases and J by 4 bases, and 10 bases separated the two germline ends. The CDR3 runs to 14 residues. Germline-derived CDR1 and CDR2 are SGHRS and YFSETQ. The chain's CDR3 is CASSLEGVGYGYTF. DNA for the CDR3: TGCGCCAGCAGCTTGGAAGGGGTGGGCTATGGCTACACCTTC. The full variable domain, rest sourced from reference TRBV5-1 and TRBJ1-2, is KAGVTQTPRYLIKTRGQQVTLSCSPISGHRSVSWYQQTPGQGLQFLFEYFSETQRNKGNFPGRFSGRQFSNSRSEMNVSTLELGDSALYLCASSLEGVGYGYTFGSGTRLTVV.

The chain has TRBV20-1 and TRBJ2-5, with 10 bases identical to TRBD2. CDR1 is DFQATT and CDR2 is SNEGSKA in the germline V gene (reference sequence). The V and J ends lost 3 bases and 5 bases, in that order; junction bases with no gene match: 9. The CDR3 is 15 residues long. Here the CDR3 reads CSASGRQAGGETQYF. CDR3 DNA sequence: TGCAGTGCTAGTGGTCGCCAAGCGGGGGGGGAGACCCAGTACTTC.

J is TRBJ2-3 and V is TRBV7-8, with D possibly TRBD1 on 6 matching bases. This CDR3 region has 17 residues. V was clipped by 5 bases and J by 0 bases, with 18 bases between them. CDR1 is SGHVS, CDR2 FQNEAQ, per germline. DNA for the CDR3: TGTGCCAGCAGCCCCCCCGCCCCAGACAGGAGCACAGATACGCAGTATTTT. It yields the protein CASSPPAPDRSTDTQYF.

The gene calls are TRBV6-1 and TRBJ1-5; 8 bases align to TRBD1. The CDR3 extends over 13 amino acids. CDR1 MNHNS and CDR2 SASEGT come from the germline V gene. The junction had 8 bases not matched to a gene; V was cut back by 9 bases and J by 7 bases. The CDR3 nucleotides are TGTGCCAGTTCCGACAGGGGAGGACAGCCCCAGCATTTT. This encodes CASSDRGGQPQHF.

About this clonotype itself: Possible read error: a much larger clone is one base away. J is TRBJ1-2 and V is TRBV3-1; D ambiguous. The CDR3 contains 13 residues. CDR1 is LGHDT, CDR2 YNNKEL, per germline (reference sequence). CDR3 residues: CASGQRRSGGYTF. CDR3 bases: TGTGCCAGCGGCCAACGGCGGTCGGGTGGCTACACCTTC.

Here the CDR3 DNA reads TGCAGTGCTAGCCCCCCACAGGGTATTCCCGGGTCGGACTATGGCTACACCTTC. Its translation: CSASPPQGIPGSDYGYTF. V and J are TRBV20-1 and TRBJ1-2, with D possibly being TRBD1 (6 bases). The germline CDR1 and CDR2 sequences are DFQATT and SNEGSKA (reference sequence). Deletions cut 3 bases from V and 3 bases from J, with 26 bases between. This CDR3 comprises 18 residues.